This TCR beta chain was identified during a study of blood T cell repertoires in COVID-19. At the level of the study: Acute and convalescent COVID-19 samples came from the United States, Italy and Spain. Sample material is recorded as cDNA or gDNA derived from T cells, B-cell-depleted T cells, or PBMCs.

In the original processing: Nucleated cell number was recorded as an estimate derived from reference gene primer amplification. Sequencing was performed with immunoSEQ multiplex PCR; in TCRdb, only in-frame clones are kept and a portion is missing. V and J calls plus clone size are reproduced from that table; the DNA served to infer D and trimming. The sample holds 200,000 to 250,000 clones; 86% are singletons and the top ten take around an eighth. CDR1 and CDR2 from the germline V gene are SGHVS and FQNEAQ. This CDR3 has 12 residues. V lost 5 bases to trimming and J lost 6 bases, with 10 bases between them.

The chain has TRBV7-8 and TRBJ1-2; D call uncertain. Sequencing was carried out using peripheral blood. The receptor's source is a man aged 80 or over with acute or convalescent COVID-19. Written as DNA, the CDR3 is TGTGCCAGCAGCCCTACAGAAAATGGCTACACCTTC. Its protein is CASSPTENGYTF.